Below are 21 T cell receptor beta chains sequenced from a single sample in a study of T cell responses to AZD1222 COVID-19 vaccine. Using immunoSEQ multiplex PCR, the repertoire was profiled, and TCRdb retains in-frame clones only, with some absent. The sample holds roughly 160,000 clones, 88% seen once. The sample was peripheral blood, taken on day 0 of AZD1222 vaccination. These receptors came from an adult in good health.

The chain employs TRBV24-1 and TRBJ1-2; D uncertain. The CDR3 loop spans 13 amino acids. The germline gives CDR1 KGHDR, CDR2 SFDVKD. Trimming pared 1 base from V and 8 bases from J, leaving 10 bases between. Here the CDR3 reads CATSDLSQRGYTF. The CDR3 DNA is TGTGCCACCAGTGATTTATCGCAACGGGGCTACACCTTC.

The chain carries TRBV7-3 and TRBJ2-1; 11 bases agree with TRBD2. CDR1 is SGHTA, CDR2 FQGTGA, per germline. The CDR3 covers 15 residues. Germline trimming cut 5 bases from V and 4 bases from J; bases unmatched to any gene: 4. CDR3 loop: CASSLGTSGYNEQFF. The CDR3 DNA is TGTGCCAGCAGCCTCGGGACTAGCGGTTACAATGAGCAGTTCTTC.

The chain carries TRBV27 and TRBJ1-5; 7 nucleotides line up with TRBD1. The germline V gene encodes CDR1 MNHEY and CDR2 SMNVEV (reference sequence). The CDR3 has 16 residues. Trimming took 5 bases from V and 1 from J; bases not matched to a gene: 8. CDR3 DNA: TGTGCCAGCAGTGGGAGCGGGACAGCAAGCAATCAGCCCCAGCATTTT. Residues: CASSGSGTASNQPQHF.

The chain carries TRBV5-1 and TRBJ2-5; no clear D. The V gene lost 6 bases and the J gene lost 7 bases, with 22 bases spanning the gap. The CDR3 is made up of 15 amino acids. Germline V gene lookup returns CDR1 SGHRS and CDR2 YFSETQ. CDR3 nucleotides: TGCGCCAGCATTCCCACCCCAGGTGGCGGTGGGACCCAGTACTTC. This translates into CASIPTPGGGGTQYF.

Written as DNA, the CDR3 is TGTGCCAGCAGCAAAGCGGGGGGCACAGATACGCAGTATTTT. It is translated as CASSKAGGTDTQYF. V is TRBV3-1 (or the pseudogene TRBV3-2) and J is TRBJ2-3, with 8 positions matching TRBD2. Germline V gene lookup returns CDR1 LGHDT and CDR2 YNNKEL (reference sequence). The length of the CDR3 is 14 residues. J gave up 1 base and V 5 bases, and 2 bases lay outside the gene matches.

This clone was seen a few times. The genes are TRBV29-1 and TRBJ1-1; 8 nucleotides line up with TRBD1. This CDR3 comprises 13 residues. CDR1 is SQVTM, CDR2 ANQGSEA, per germline. With V trimmed by 4 bases and J by 1 base, 2 bases remained unmatched. CDR3 DNA sequence: TGCAGCGTTGTGGGACAGGCGAACACTGAAGCTTTCTTT. This translates into CSVVGQANTEAFF.

The genes are TRBV6-2 or TRBV6-3 and TRBJ2-3, with 9 bases matching TRBD2. CDR1 is MNHEY, CDR2 SVGEGT, per germline. With 2 bases clipped from V and 0 bases from J, the junction kept 0 bases outside the gene matches. The CDR3 has 15 amino acids. Here the CDR3 DNA reads TGTGCCAGCAGTTACCTAGCGGGAAGCACAGATACGCAGTATTTT. This encodes CASSYLAGSTDTQYF.

The chain joins TRBV27 to TRBJ2-7, with 11 bases identical to TRBD2. J gave up 2 bases and V 5 bases, and 11 bases lay outside the gene matches. Per germline, CDR1 MNHEY and CDR2 SMNVEV (reference sequence). CDR3 length: 17 amino acids. The DNA of the CDR3 is TGTGCCAGCAGTCGGGCGGGGCTAGCGGGAGGCGCCTACGAGCAGTACTTC. It codes for CASSRAGLAGGAYEQYF.

This clone was seen only a few times. V is TRBV6-1 and J is TRBJ1-6; D is unclear. This CDR3 has 15 residues. Germline assignment: CDR1 MNHNS and CDR2 SASEGT. V was clipped by 3 bases and J by 7 bases, with 13 bases between them. CDR3 bases: TGTGCCAGCAGTGATGGAAGGACGGGGAATTCACCCCTCCACTTT. Translation: CASSDGRTGNSPLHF.

The chain employs TRBV12-3 or TRBV12-4 and TRBJ1-2, with D unclear. V was clipped by 10 bases and J by 0 bases, with 6 bases between them. The CDR3 runs to 11 residues. Here the CDR3 DNA reads TGTGCCACCAGCACTAACTATGGCTACACCTTC. Translation: CATSTNYGYTF.

As DNA, the CDR3 is TGTGCCAGCAGCCAAGACAGGGGGCAAAATAATTCACCCCTCCACTTT. Its protein is CASSQDRGQNNSPLHF. This rearrangement joins TRBV4-2 to TRBJ1-6; TRBD1 matches at 8 bases. V lost 0 bases, J lost 5 bases, and 3 bases stayed unmatched. Germline V gene sequence: CDR1 LGHNA, CDR2 YNFKEQ. CDR3 length: 16 residues.

The chain combines TRBV9 with TRBJ1-2, with 7 bases identical to TRBD1. The CDR3 is made up of 13 amino acids. V shed 4 bases and J 6 bases; nucleotides not matched to a gene: 6. From germline, CDR1 is SGDLS and CDR2 YYNGEE. CDR3 coding DNA: TGTGCCAGCAGCCCCCGACAGGGAAATGGCTACACCTTC. It specifies CASSPRQGNGYTF.

The chain links TRBV19 to TRBJ2-7, with D perhaps assigned TRBD1 or TRBD2 (6 bases each). The germline CDR1 and CDR2 sequences are LNHDA and SQIVND (reference sequence). The CDR3 sequence is 15 residues long. V lost 5 bases and J 2 bases, leaving 16 bases between the germline ends. CDR3 residues: CASSALGGRPYEQYF. The DNA for the CDR3 is TGTGCCAGTAGTGCGCTTGGGGGGCGGCCCTACGAGCAGTACTTC.

V and J are TRBV7-2 and TRBJ2-1; D might be TRBD1 (6 bases). CDR1 is SGHTA and CDR2 is FQGNSA in the germline V gene. The V gene lost 5 bases and the J gene lost 13 bases, with 18 bases spanning the gap. The CDR3 spans 13 residues. In DNA, the CDR3 is TGTGCCAGCAGCCCACAGGGTCAGGGTAGCCAGTTCTTC. The encoded protein is CASSPQGQGSQFF.

The chain links TRBV11-3 to TRBJ1-1; D not certain. Germline values: CDR1 SGHNT, CDR2 YENEEA. V was pared by 0 bases and J by 4 bases, with 6 bases between. The CDR3 is 13 residues long. CDR3 nucleotide sequence: TGTGCCAGCAGCTTAGAGGCTGGCACTGAAGCTTTCTTT. Translating gives CASSLEAGTEAFF. The whole variable domain, remainder taken from reference TRBV11-3 and TRBJ1-1, is EAGVVQSPRYKIIEKKQPVAFWCNPISGHNTLYWYLQNLGQGPELLIRYENEEAVDDSQLPKDRFSAERLKGVDSTLKIQPAELGDSAVYLCASSLEAGTEAFFGQGTRLTVV.

The CDR3 here is CASSSRTGANTEAFF. DNA for the CDR3: TGTGCCAGCAGTTCACGGACAGGTGCGAACACTGAAGCTTTCTTT. The chain employs TRBV28 and TRBJ1-1; 7 bases match TRBD1. Germline CDR1 reads MDHEN; CDR2 reads SYDVKM. Trimming took 4 bases from V and 1 from J; bases not matched to a gene: 6. The length of the CDR3 is 15 residues.

The V and J genes are TRBV5-5 and TRBJ2-7; a weak D match, TRBD1 (6 bases). The ends were cut back, 1 base at V and 6 bases at J, with 17 bases in the middle. This CDR3 is 15 amino acids long. Germline V gene lookup returns CDR1 SGHKS and CDR2 YYEKEE (reference sequence). This CDR3 reads CASSLTGHQPGEQYF. CDR3 sequence (DNA): TGTGCCAGCAGCTTGACGGGACACCAGCCGGGCGAGCAGTACTTC.

The chain recombines TRBV2 with TRBJ2-3; 12 positions match TRBD2. Germline V gene lookup returns CDR1 SNHLY and CDR2 FYNNEI. Trimming took 7 bases from V and 2 from J; bases not matched to a gene: 7. The CDR3 extends over 16 amino acids. As DNA, the CDR3 is TGTGCCAGCAAAAATGGACTAGCGGGACCCACAGATACGCAGTATTTT. Encoded protein: CASKNGLAGPTDTQYF.

V usage is TRBV9 and J usage is TRBJ2-2, with D hard to call. The germline CDR1 and CDR2 sequences are SGDLS and YYNGEE. The CDR3 extends over 12 amino acids. Trimming cost V 8 bases and J 0 bases, with 5 bases left between them. The CDR3 loop is CASGTNTGELFF. The CDR3 DNA sequence: TGTGCCAGTGGGACGAACACCGGGGAGCTGTTTTTT.

This clone was seen a handful of times. The chain employs TRBV5-1 and TRBJ1-4; 7 bases map to TRBD1. The J segment lost 2 bases and the V segment lost 4 bases, leaving 5 bases of the junction unmatched. Germline assignment: CDR1 SGHRS and CDR2 YFSETQ. The CDR3 has 15 residues. DNA for the CDR3: TGCGCCAGCAGCGGGGGACAGACGACTAATGAAAAACTGTTTTTT. Its translation: CASSGGQTTNEKLFF.

This CDR3 is CASSLGLSSYEQYF. CDR3 nucleotides: TGTGCCAGCAGCCTAGGGCTTAGCTCCTACGAGCAGTACTTC. This sequence joins TRBV9 and TRBJ2-7; no clear D. This CDR3 is 14 amino acids long. Germline CDR1 SGDLS, CDR2 YYNGEE. Trimming cost V 4 bases and J 0 bases, with 11 bases left between them.